The 4 T cell receptor beta chains presented below share a single source sample, sequenced in a study of pediatric ulcerative colitis. Produced via immunoSEQ multiplex PCR; TCRdb's table is partial and in-frame only. The sample comprises over 35,000 clones, approximately 87% of which are singletons, and approximately 25% rests with the top ten. Sequencing was carried out using blood. These receptors were taken from a girl under 18 with moderate ulcerative colitis.

The rearrangement links TRBV29-1 to TRBJ2-7; D gene uncertain. The CDR3 is made up of 12 amino acids. Trimming shortened V by 4 bases and J by 3 bases, and 10 bases separated the two germline ends. Germline loops: CDR1 SQVTM, CDR2 ANQGSEA. The CDR3 sequence: CSVGVGSYEQYF. The CDR3 DNA is TGCAGCGTTGGAGTGGGCAGCTACGAGCAGTACTTC.

The chain carries TRBV5-1 and TRBJ1-2; TRBD1 agrees at 8 bases. Germline V gene lookup returns CDR1 SGHRS and CDR2 YFSETQ. V shed 4 bases and J 1 base; nucleotides not matched to a gene: 6. The CDR3 sequence is 15 residues long. As DNA, the CDR3 is TGCGCCAGCAGCCCCCGGACAGGGAATAACTATGGCTACACCTTC. Translation gives CASSPRTGNNYGYTF. Complete variable domain (other parts from reference TRBV5-1 and TRBJ1-2): KAGVTQTPRYLIKTRGQQVTLSCSPISGHRSVSWYQQTPGQGLQFLFEYFSETQRNKGNFPGRFSGRQFSNSRSEMNVSTLELGDSALYLCASSPRTGNNYGYTFGSGTRLTVV.

J is TRBJ2-1 and V is TRBV5-4; 12 bases agree with TRBD2. The CDR3 is made up of 16 amino acids. V shed 2 bases and J 8 bases; nucleotides not matched to a gene: 8. Germline assignment: CDR1 SGHNT and CDR2 YYREEE (reference sequence). The DNA of the CDR3 is TGTGCCAGCAGCTTCCCTAGCGGGGGGGCTGATGATGAGCAGTTCTTC. It is translated as CASSFPSGGADDEQFF.

J is TRBJ1-2 and V is TRBV5-1, with TRBD1 as a possible D gene (5 bases). There are 16 residues in the CDR3. Germline V gene lookup returns CDR1 SGHRS and CDR2 YFSETQ. Trimming shortened V by 1 base and J by 0 bases, and 13 bases separated the two germline ends. CDR3 loop: CASSLSRGPTNYGYTF. The CDR3 region has the DNA TGCGCCAGCAGCTTGAGTCGGGGCCCAACTAACTATGGCTACACCTTC. Filled out from reference TRBV5-1 and TRBJ1-2, the complete variable domain reads KAGVTQTPRYLIKTRGQQVTLSCSPISGHRSVSWYQQTPGQGLQFLFEYFSETQRNKGNFPGRFSGRQFSNSRSEMNVSTLELGDSALYLCASSLSRGPTNYGYTFGSGTRLTVV.